These 2 T cell receptor beta chains share one sample of origin, sequenced in a study of identical twins. TCRdb independently ran MiXCR on the 5' RACE reads; one entry per CDR3 protein. The table shows roughly 470,000 distinct CDR3 sequences, with 13% to 15% occurring only once. The sample was also linked to a second study, of yellow fever vaccine responses in identical twins.

Sequences were obtained from CD4+ T cells sorted from blood. These receptors were obtained from a young woman in good health.

V and J are TRBV6-1 and TRBJ2-2, with D possibly being TRBD1 (6 bases). The CDR3 length is 21 residues. V dropped 6 bases and J dropped 2 bases, with 31 bases sitting between them. CDR1 and CDR2 from the germline V gene are MNHNS and SASEGT. The CDR3 protein is CASREKLFGAPADSNTGELFF. The CDR3 bases are TGTGCCAGCAGGGAAAAGCTTTTTGGGGCGCCGGCGGACAGTAACACCGGGGAGCTGTTTTTT.

Only one count was recorded for this clonotype. The chain has TRBV6-5 and TRBJ2-1; 12 bases are shared with TRBD2. From germline, CDR1 is MNHEY and CDR2 SVGAGI. The V segment lost 0 bases and the J segment 8 bases; nucleotides outside the gene matches: 8. The CDR3 has 17 amino acids. The CDR3 spells CASSYSTGTSGLYEQFF. The CDR3 DNA sequence: TGTGCCAGCAGTTACTCGACGGGGACTAGCGGGTTGTATGAGCAGTTCTTC.